One and the same sample provided the 22 T cell receptor beta chains below, sequenced in a study of T cell responses to AZD1222 COVID-19 vaccine. Data came from immunoSEQ multiplex PCR; TCRdb stores just in-frame clones and leaves some out. The table includes approximately 190,000 clones, 90% to 95% detected once. The sample consisted of peripheral blood, taken on day 0 of AZD1222 vaccination. These receptors all stem from an adult in good health.

The chain is built from TRBV5-6 and TRBJ1-6; no reliable D call. V was cut by 4 bases and J by 6 bases, with 8 bases left in between. CDR1 is SGHDT and CDR2 is YYEEEE in the germline V gene. This CDR3 has 13 residues. The CDR3 region has the DNA TGTGCCAGCAGCGCCAATATTAATTCACCCCTCCACTTT. Protein: CASSANINSPLHF.

V gene TRBV15 combines with J gene TRBJ2-1; 7 bases map to TRBD1. Germline trimming cut 1 base from V and 9 bases from J; bases unmatched to any gene: 6. Per the germline V gene, CDR1 is LNHNV and CDR2 is YYDKDF (reference sequence). The CDR3 has 14 amino acids. The CDR3 sequence: CATSRVKDRREQFF. CDR3 nucleotides: TGTGCCACCAGCAGAGTAAAGGACAGGCGTGAGCAGTTCTTC.

This rearrangement joins TRBV28 to TRBJ2-7, with a tentative D call TRBD1 (5 bases). The CDR3 extends over 11 amino acids. V lost 3 bases and J lost 7, with 7 bases in between. Germline V lookup: CDR1 MDHEN, CDR2 SYDVKM. CDR3 nucleotides: TGTGCCAGCAGTTTGCCAGGGGAGCAGTACTTC. It is translated as CASSLPGEQYF.

The chain combines TRBV9 with TRBJ2-1, with D perhaps TRBD1 or TRBD2 (5 bases each). Per germline, CDR1 SGDLS and CDR2 YYNGEE. The germline V and J ends were trimmed by 6 bases and 3 bases, with 13 bases remaining between them. The CDR3 sequence is 14 residues long. The CDR3 nucleotides are TGTGCCAGCACAGAACGGGACCACTACAATGAGCAGTTCTTC. Translating gives CASTERDHYNEQFF.

V usage is TRBV28 and J usage is TRBJ2-1; possibly TRBD2 for D (6 bases). The CDR3 length is 14 residues. The ends were cut back, 3 bases at V and 2 bases at J, with 8 bases in the middle. Germline-derived CDR1 and CDR2 are MDHEN and SYDVKM. CDR3 sequence: CASSLGGPYNEQFF. CDR3 nucleotide sequence: TGTGCCAGCAGTTTGGGGGGACCCTACAATGAGCAGTTCTTC.

The chain links TRBV5-6 to TRBJ2-7, with D tentatively TRBD2 (6 bases). V was clipped by 0 bases and J by 2 bases, with 12 bases between them. Germline CDR1 is SGHDT and CDR2 is YYEEEE. CDR3 length: 15 residues. The CDR3 sequence: CASSLGRGGAYEQYF. CDR3 in DNA: TGTGCCAGCAGCTTGGGTCGTGGAGGGGCCTACGAGCAGTACTTC.

V usage is TRBV3-1 (or the pseudogene TRBV3-2) and J usage is TRBJ2-7; maybe TRBD1 (6 bases). Germline V lookup: CDR1 LGHDT, CDR2 YNNKEL (reference sequence). The CDR3 extends over 14 amino acids. Trimming took 2 bases from V and 1 from J, leaving 9 bases between them. This CDR3 is CASSQRDTSYEQYF. The CDR3 DNA follows: TGTGCCAGCAGCCAACGGGACACTTCCTACGAGCAGTACTTC.

The chain combines TRBV28 with TRBJ1-6, with 7 bases lining up with TRBD1. The germline V gene has CDR1 MDHEN and CDR2 SYDVKM. Losses at the gene ends were 6 bases for V and 6 bases for J; bases not matched to a gene: 5. The CDR3 consists of 14 residues. The CDR3 DNA is TGTGCCAGCAGCCCAGGGACAGTTAATTCACCCCTCCACTTT. Translated: CASSPGTVNSPLHF.

The chain employs TRBV2 and TRBJ2-3; 9 nucleotides align to TRBD2. Germline CDR1 reads SNHLY; CDR2 reads FYNNEI. V trimming: 3 bases; J trimming: 6 bases; junction bases outside the gene matches: 7. The CDR3 has 15 residues. The CDR3 loop reads CASSDAGGLKDTQYF. The DNA for the CDR3 is TGTGCCAGCAGTGATGCGGGAGGGCTTAAGGATACGCAGTATTTT.

V usage is TRBV11-2 and J usage is TRBJ1-6, with D perhaps TRBD1 (6 bases). Trimming removed 8 bases from V and 7 bases from J, with 24 bases in between. This CDR3 contains 17 residues. CDR1 is SGHAT, CDR2 FQNNGV, per germline. CDR3 nucleotides: TGTGCCAGCGCCTCATTCGCCAGGGGCTGGGTAAATTCACCCCTCCACTTT. It translates to CASASFARGWVNSPLHF.

The chain recombines TRBV18 with TRBJ2-7; TRBD1 matches 8 bases. V was pared by 1 base and J by 4 bases, with 3 bases of the junction left unmatched. The length of the CDR3 is 14 residues. CDR1 and CDR2 from the germline V gene are KGHSH and LQKENI. The CDR3 spells CASSPRQGWYEQYF. The CDR3 DNA sequence: TGTGCCAGCTCACCACGACAGGGGTGGTACGAGCAGTACTTC.

The gene calls are TRBV25-1 and TRBJ2-2; TRBD1 aligns across 7 bases. The CDR3 consists of 15 residues. The V gene's germline CDR1 is MGHDK and CDR2 SYGVNS. The J segment lost 7 bases and the V segment lost 4 bases, leaving 9 bases of the junction unmatched. CDR3 coding DNA: TGTGCCAGCAGTGCCCGGACAGGCGTTGTCGGGGAGCTGTTTTTT. Residues: CASSARTGVVGELFF.

The chain has TRBV2 and TRBJ2-5, with D perhaps TRBD1 (5 bases). The CDR3 is made up of 15 amino acids. V was pared by 1 base and J by 5 bases, with 14 bases between. CDR1 and CDR2 (germline): SNHLY, FYNNEI. CDR3: CASSEERGAGETQYF. In nucleotides, the CDR3 is TGTGCCAGCAGTGAAGAGCGTGGGGCAGGGGAGACCCAGTACTTC. Looking up the rest from reference TRBV2 and TRBJ2-5 gives the full variable domain: EPEVTQTPSHQVTQMGQEVILRCVPISNHLYFYWYRQILGQKVEFLVSFYNNEISEKSEIFDDQFSVERPDGSNFTLKIRSTKLEDSAMYFCASSEERGAGETQYFGPGTRLLVL.

Only one count was recorded for this clone. This sequence joins TRBV3-1 (or the pseudogene TRBV3-2) and TRBJ1-3, with D unresolved. Deletions cut 3 bases from V and 0 bases from J, with 3 bases between. In germline, CDR1 is LGHDT, CDR2 YNNKEL (reference sequence). The CDR3 is 13 residues long. CDR3 bases: TGTGCCAGCAGCCAGGTCTCTGGAAACACCATATATTTT. This translates into CASSQVSGNTIYF.

The V call is TRBV7-2, the J call TRBJ2-5; tentative D call: TRBD2 (5 bases). Between the trimmed V and J ends, which lost 1 base and 5 bases, there was a span of 17 bases. This CDR3 region has 16 residues. Germline V gene sequence: CDR1 SGHTA, CDR2 FQGNSA. CDR3 in DNA: TGTGCCAGCAGCTTAGAAATTCCTAGCTCGATGGAGACCCAGTACTTC. This encodes CASSLEIPSSMETQYF.

The chain joins TRBV5-4 to TRBJ2-4, with no clear D. The CDR3 is 14 residues long. The germline CDR1 and CDR2 sequences are SGHNT and YYREEE (reference sequence). V was clipped by 0 bases and J by 1 base, with 5 bases between them. The CDR3 sequence: CASSLVGAKNIQYF. In nucleotides, the CDR3 is TGTGCCAGCAGCTTGGTGGGGGCCAAAAACATTCAGTACTTC.

This clone was seen more than once but under ten times. V and J are TRBV11-2 and TRBJ1-1; D call uncertain. CDR3 size: 16 residues. V was shortened by 1 base and J by 0 bases, with 12 bases between the two germline ends. The germline V gene has CDR1 SGHAT and CDR2 FQNNGV. The CDR3: CASSLGYGFMNTEAFF. CDR3 DNA: TGTGCCAGCAGCTTAGGGTACGGTTTTATGAACACTGAAGCTTTCTTT.

V and J are TRBV6-1 and TRBJ2-7; D is undetermined. The germline V gene encodes CDR1 MNHNS and CDR2 SASEGT. The V gene lost 1 base and the J gene lost 0 bases, with 7 bases spanning the gap. The CDR3 consists of 14 residues. The DNA for the CDR3 is TGTGCCAGCAGTGAAGGCATCAGCTCCTACGAGCAGTACTTC. Translation gives CASSEGISSYEQYF.

The chain links TRBV10-3 to TRBJ1-5; 7 positions agree with TRBD1. Looked up from germline, CDR1 is ENHRY and CDR2 is SYGVKD. The CDR3 covers 12 residues. V shed 9 bases, J shed 5 bases, and the junction held 4 bases outside the gene matches. CDR3 amino acids: CAIGQVDQPQHF. The CDR3 coding sequence is TGTGCCATTGGACAGGTTGATCAGCCCCAGCATTTT.

This chain joins TRBV5-6 and TRBJ2-4; D remains ambiguous. Germline CDR1 SGHDT, CDR2 YYEEEE. This CDR3 region has 11 residues. V was shortened by 4 bases and J by 5 bases, with 4 bases between the two germline ends. Written as DNA, the CDR3 is TGTGCCAGCAGCATGGAAAACATTCAGTACTTC. As protein: CASSMENIQYF.

The chain combines TRBV19 with TRBJ2-7; TRBD2 agrees at 8 bases. Germline CDR1 LNHDA, CDR2 SQIVND (reference sequence). V lost 6 bases, J lost 4 bases, and 5 bases stayed unmatched. CDR3 length: 13 residues. Here the CDR3 reads CASSPGGAYEQYF. In DNA, the CDR3 is TGTGCCAGTAGCCCGGGGGGGGCGTACGAGCAGTACTTC.

V is TRBV12-5 and J is TRBJ1-5; unclear D gene. Trimming shortened V by 6 bases and J by 3 bases, and 6 bases separated the two germline ends. The CDR3 consists of 12 residues. Per germline, CDR1 LGHNT and CDR2 FRNRAP. This CDR3 is CASGVDNQPQHF. Written as DNA, the CDR3 is TGTGCTAGTGGAGTCGACAATCAGCCCCAGCATTTT.